The clone carrying this T cell receptor (beta chain) was found many times. Its antigen is not known. The CDR3 loop spans 14 amino acids. J lost 9 bases, V lost 4 bases, and 6 bases had no gene match. Unique molecular identifiers were used in preparing the TCRbeta library. TCRdb independently ran MiXCR on the PCR reads; one entry per CDR3 protein. The sample lists about 260,000 distinct CDR3 sequences; 6.5% to 9% were seen once. The data originate from a study of T-cell reconstitution after alpha-beta-depleted transplantation in children. Whole-study results and caveats: Several hundred expanded graft clones reportedly gave rise to the alpha-beta T cells present about two months after transplant.

This clonotype originated in a male patient younger than 18 who had a stem cell transplant for acute lymphoblastic leukemia, so the T cells may come from the graft donor. Sequencing used PBMCs, mostly from graft donor cells, obtained 180 days after TCRalphabeta/CD19-depleted stem cell transplant. This rearrangement joins TRBV12-3 or TRBV12-4 to TRBJ1-6; TRBD1 agrees at 7 bases. In DNA, the CDR3 is TGTGCCAGCAGTTACCGACAGGGTGGTTCACCCCTCCACTTT. Residues: CASSYRQGGSPLHF.